The next 22 T cell receptor beta chains were all read from a single sample in a study of T cell responses to AZD1222 COVID-19 vaccine. The table came from immunoSEQ multiplex PCR; TCRdb's copy has only in-frame clones and leaves some out. The profile shows under 200,000 clones, roughly nine tenths of them singletons. The source material was peripheral blood, sampled on day 0 of AZD1222 vaccination. The receptors originated from an adult in good health.

This chain joins TRBV5-1 and TRBJ1-5; a weak D match, TRBD1 (5 bases). The germline CDR1 and CDR2 sequences are SGHRS and YFSETQ. This CDR3 region has 14 residues. The germline V and J ends were trimmed by 4 bases and 8 bases, with 16 bases remaining between them. This CDR3 reads CASSPGTGAEPQHF. The DNA of the CDR3 is TGCGCCAGCAGCCCGGGGACCGGAGCAGAGCCCCAGCATTTT.

The V and J genes are TRBV6-5 and TRBJ1-6, with 7 bases that match TRBD1. Germline lookup yields CDR1 MNHEY and CDR2 SVGAGI. CDR3 length: 16 residues. Losses at the gene ends were 4 bases for V and 8 bases for J; bases not matched to a gene: 11. The CDR3 DNA reads TGTGCCAGCAGTTTACGCACGGGACAGAGTCATTCACCCCTCCACTTT. As protein: CASSLRTGQSHSPLHF.

This chain links TRBV6-5 with TRBJ2-7; D is uncertain. Germline CDR1 and CDR2: MNHEY and SVGAGI. There are 11 residues in the CDR3. Trimming removed 5 bases from V and 8 bases from J, with 10 bases in between. As DNA, the CDR3 is TGTGCCAGCAGTCCGTCCGGCCAGCAGTACTTC. Translation gives CASSPSGQQYF.

In DNA, the CDR3 is TGTGCCAGCAGTTCCCCCGGACAGGGAGGGGAGAATGAGCAGTTCTTC. This encodes CASSSPGQGGENEQFF. The chain couples TRBV27 to TRBJ2-1; the D gene is possibly TRBD1 (8 bases). Trimming stripped 4 bases from V and 7 bases from J, with 20 bases between. This CDR3 has 16 amino acids. Germline CDR1 is MNHEY and CDR2 is SMNVEV (reference sequence).

The count of this clone is one. The chain links TRBV28 to TRBJ1-2; a weak D match, TRBD1 (6 bases). The germline CDR1 and CDR2 sequences are MDHEN and SYDVKM. The CDR3 covers 15 residues. V gave up 5 bases and J gave up 0 bases, with 13 bases separating them. The CDR3 reads CASSPGTPANYGYTF. Written as DNA, the CDR3 is TGTGCCAGCAGTCCTGGGACACCTGCTAACTATGGCTACACCTTC.

The rearrangement links TRBV9 to TRBJ2-5, with D possibly TRBD2 on 5 matching bases. Trimming left V 4 bases short and J 5 bases short, with 15 bases between. The CDR3 is made up of 14 amino acids. Per germline, CDR1 SGDLS and CDR2 YYNGEE. CDR3 loop: CASSPRWRGETQYF. CDR3 nucleotide sequence: TGTGCCAGCAGCCCCCGCTGGAGAGGGGAGACCCAGTACTTC.

This sequence joins TRBV6-5 and TRBJ1-5; D might be TRBD1 (6 bases). Germline V gene sequence: CDR1 MNHEY, CDR2 SVGAGI. V lost 10 bases and J 7 bases, leaving 14 bases between the germline ends. This CDR3 is built from 12 residues. The CDR3 loop is CATSWGLQPQHF. The CDR3 nucleotides read TGTGCCACCTCCTGGGGGCTCCAGCCCCAGCATTTT.

The chain has TRBV5-5 and TRBJ1-2; possible D gene TRBD1, 6 bases. The CDR3 has 14 amino acids. Trimming removed 3 bases at V and 4 bases at J, with 13 bases between. Germline V gene data show CDR1 as SGHKS and CDR2 as YYEKEE (reference sequence). Written as DNA, the CDR3 is TGTGCCAGCAGCTGGCCCGGGACACTCTATGGCTACACCTTC. Protein product: CASSWPGTLYGYTF.

The chain uses TRBV28 and TRBJ2-7; the D call may be TRBD1 or TRBD2 (5 bases each). Germline values: CDR1 MDHEN, CDR2 SYDVKM. The CDR3 is 14 residues long. Trimming stripped 2 bases from V and 5 bases from J, with 13 bases between. The DNA for the CDR3 is TGTGCCAGCAGTTTAAGAGGGGAAGGCCACGAGCAGTACTTC. It yields the protein CASSLRGEGHEQYF.

The rearrangement links TRBV7-9 to TRBJ2-3; a possible D gene is TRBD1 (6 bases). CDR3 length: 15 amino acids. In germline, CDR1 is SEHNR, CDR2 FQNEAQ (reference sequence). Trimming removed 1 base from V and 1 base from J, with 9 bases in between. The CDR3 spells CASSLVGGGTDTQYF. The CDR3 nucleotides read TGTGCCAGCAGCTTAGTAGGGGGAGGCACAGATACGCAGTATTTT.

The chain couples TRBV9 to TRBJ2-1, with D tentatively TRBD2 (5 bases). The CDR3 spans 15 residues. CDR1 and CDR2 from the germline V gene are SGDLS and YYNGEE. The V end lost 0 bases, the J end lost 4 bases, and 11 bases lay between the germline ends. CDR3 sequence (DNA): TGTGCCAGCAGCGTAGACGGGGAGACGTACAATGAGCAGTTCTTC. Its translation: CASSVDGETYNEQFF.

The chain joins TRBV5-6 to TRBJ2-4; D is possibly TRBD1 (6 bases). The CDR3 is 15 amino acids. Trimming stripped 4 bases from V and 6 bases from J, with 17 bases between. CDR1 and CDR2 (germline): SGHDT, YYEEEE. CDR3 amino acids: CASSHRESTPNIQYF. The CDR3 bases are TGTGCCAGCAGCCACAGGGAAAGCACCCCAAACATTCAGTACTTC.

This chain joins TRBV6-1 and TRBJ1-2; 7 bases are shared with TRBD1. V shed 1 base and J 2 bases; nucleotides not matched to a gene: 4. CDR3 length: 15 amino acids. Germline loops: CDR1 MNHNS, CDR2 SASEGT. In DNA, the CDR3 is TGTGCCAGCAGTGAAGTGGGGACAGTCAACTATGGCTACACCTTC. Residues: CASSEVGTVNYGYTF.

The V gene is TRBV6-5, the J gene TRBJ2-1; 10 bases match TRBD2. The germline gives CDR1 MNHEY, CDR2 SVGAGI. Trimming removed 0 bases from V and 8 bases from J; junction bases left unmatched: 4. CDR3 length equals 15 residues. Here the CDR3 reads CASSYSAGGPHEQFF. The CDR3, as DNA: TGTGCCAGCAGTTACTCAGCGGGGGGGCCCCATGAGCAGTTCTTC.

The V and J genes are TRBV5-1 and TRBJ2-7; D gene uncertain. The V gene lost 0 bases and the J gene lost 6 bases, with 13 bases spanning the gap. This CDR3 is built from 14 residues. Germline values: CDR1 SGHRS, CDR2 YFSETQ. CDR3 sequence reads: CASSLDGVGFEQYF. The CDR3 DNA is TGCGCCAGCAGCTTGGATGGGGTGGGTTTCGAGCAGTACTTC. Using reference TRBV5-1 and TRBJ2-7 for the parts outside the CDR3, the full variable domain is KAGVTQTPRYLIKTRGQQVTLSCSPISGHRSVSWYQQTPGQGLQFLFEYFSETQRNKGNFPGRFSGRQFSNSRSEMNVSTLELGDSALYLCASSLDGVGFEQYFGPGTRLTVT.

V is TRBV6-1 and J is TRBJ2-6, with 8 bases matching TRBD2. The CDR3 loop spans 17 amino acids. Germline-derived CDR1 and CDR2 are MNHNS and SASEGT. V lost 2 bases, J lost 0 bases, and 3 bases stayed unmatched. For the CDR3, the DNA is TGTGCCAGCAGTGAAAACGCGGGGGGCTCTGGGGCCAACGTCCTGACTTTC. As protein: CASSENAGGSGANVLTF.

The V and J genes are TRBV28 and TRBJ2-7, with TRBD1 as a possible D gene (5 bases). Germline V gives CDR1 MDHEN, CDR2 SYDVKM. Trimming removed 7 bases at V and 0 bases at J, with 16 bases between. The CDR3 has 15 amino acids. This CDR3 reads CASKAITGSSYEQYF. The CDR3 DNA reads as TGTGCCAGCAAAGCTATTACAGGTAGCTCCTACGAGCAGTACTTC.

The J gene is TRBJ2-5, the V gene TRBV3-1 (or the pseudogene TRBV3-2); TRBD2 is a possible D gene (6 bases). Per the germline V gene, CDR1 is LGHDT and CDR2 is YNNKEL (reference sequence). Trimming left V 3 bases short and J 4 bases short, with 15 bases between. This CDR3 has 15 residues. The CDR3 spells CASSQAGTSGETQYF. The CDR3 DNA reads TGTGCCAGCAGCCAGGCGGGGACGAGTGGAGAGACCCAGTACTTC.

This chain connects TRBV10-3 to TRBJ1-2; 9 nucleotides align to TRBD1. Trimming cost V 7 bases and J 7 bases; bases outside gene matches: 7. The CDR3 consists of 13 residues. CDR1 and CDR2 from the germline V gene are ENHRY and SYGVKD. The CDR3, as DNA: TGTGCCATCAAACCGGACAGGGGTTTTGGCTACACCTTC. Its protein is CAIKPDRGFGYTF.

This clone appeared once. The V gene is TRBV6-2 or TRBV6-3, the J gene TRBJ1-2; 8 bases agree with TRBD1. The CDR3 has 17 amino acids. Germline loops: CDR1 MNHEY, CDR2 SVGEGT. Germline trimming cut 0 bases from V and 0 bases from J; bases unmatched to any gene: 6. The CDR3 sequence is CASSYSRTGRSNYGYTF. The CDR3 bases are TGTGCCAGCAGTTACTCGAGGACAGGGCGTTCTAACTATGGCTACACCTTC.

CDR3 region: CASRKQGSPNYGYTF. CDR3 coding DNA: TGTGCCAGCAGGAAACAGGGAAGCCCTAACTATGGCTACACCTTC. The chain joins TRBV2 to TRBJ1-2; a weak D match, TRBD1 (6 bases). CDR3 length equals 15 residues. V was clipped by 6 bases and J by 0 bases, with 14 bases between them. Germline V CDR1 and CDR2: SNHLY, FYNNEI.

The chain uses TRBV4-2 and TRBJ2-7; weak D call: TRBD1 (6 bases). The V and J ends lost 1 base and 5 bases respectively, with 12 bases between them. Germline CDR1 LGHNA, CDR2 YNFKEQ. CDR3 size: 14 residues. The CDR3 DNA is TGTGCCAGCAGCCAAGCAAGGGGGATCCACGAGCAGTACTTC. Translation: CASSQARGIHEQYF.